These T cell receptor beta chains were read from a single sample in a study of T-cell reconstitution after alpha-beta-depleted transplantation in children. Each CDR3 protein gets one entry after TCRdb re-called the PCR reads with MiXCR. This table has around 440,000 distinct CDR3 sequences, 15% to 20% appearing once. The input for sequencing was PBMCs, mostly from graft donor cells, taken 360 days after TCRalphabeta/CD19-depleted stem cell transplant. The receptors stem from a boy under two years old who had a stem cell transplant for Wiskott-Aldrich syndrome, so the T cells may come from the graft donor. The CDR3 runs from the conserved cysteine through the conserved F or W. Each record gives: clone size, V gene, D gene, J gene, CDR3 DNA, CDR3 protein. D genes are given only for firm matches. Size values are once, few and many counts, or a class for expanded clones, and some rows have none.

size: NA
V: TRBV29-1
D: TRBD2
J: TRBJ2-1
DNA: TGCAGCGTTCTGACTAGCGGGGGGGCCTCCTACAATGAGCAGTTCTTC
CDR3: CSVLTSGGASYNEQFF

size: NA
V: TRBV5-1
D: TRBD1
J: TRBJ2-7
DNA: TGCGCCAGCAGCTGGACGACAGGGAAGAATTACGAGCAGTACTTC
CDR3: CASSWTTGKNYEQYF

size: few
V: TRBV10-2
D: TRBD1
J: TRBJ1-6
DNA: TGCGCCAGCACGTCCAGGGACAGTTCACCCCTCCACTTT
CDR3: CASTSRDSSPLHF

size: many
V: TRBV27
D: TRBD2
J: TRBJ2-5
DNA: TGTGCCAGCAGTTCGGGACTAGCGGGGGGGCTTGAGACCCAGTACTTC
CDR3: CASSSGLAGGLETQYF

size: many
V: TRBV12-3/TRBV12-4
D: NA
J: TRBJ2-1
DNA: TGTGCCAGCAGTTTAACGGGGGATGAGCAGTTCTTC
CDR3: CASSLTGDEQFF

size: few
V: TRBV20-1
D: TRBD2
J: TRBJ2-1
DNA: TGCAGTGCTAGAGCGGCTAGCGGGAGATTCAATGAGCAGTTCTTC
CDR3: CSARAASGRFNEQFF

size: many
V: TRBV24-1
D: NA
J: TRBJ2-7
DNA: TGTGCCACCAGTGAGGCAGGCCCTGCCGGCGAGCAGTACTTC
CDR3: CATSEAGPAGEQYF

size: NA
V: TRBV6-6
D: NA
J: TRBJ1-1
DNA: TGTGCCAGTACCGGGGGCCTGAACACTGAAGCTTTCTTT
CDR3: CASTGGLNTEAFF

size: few
V: TRBV10-3
D: NA
J: TRBJ2-1
DNA: TGTGCCATCAGTGGAGGGTTAGAACCTTCCAATGAGCAGTTCTTC
CDR3: CAISGGLEPSNEQFF

size: many
V: TRBV6-5
D: TRBD1
J: TRBJ2-7
DNA: TGTGCCAGCAGTTACCCCGGGACAGGGGGCGACGAGCAGTACTTC
CDR3: CASSYPGTGGDEQYF

size: NA
V: TRBV5-1
D: NA
J: TRBJ2-2
DNA: TGCGCCAGCAGCTTGGGGCCAGGCGGGGAGCTGTTTTTT
CDR3: CASSLGPGGELFF

size: few
V: TRBV20-1
D: TRBD2
J: TRBJ2-3
DNA: TGCAGTGCTAGATCACTAGCGGAAGTCACAGATACGCAGTATTTT
CDR3: CSARSLAEVTDTQYF

size: NA
V: TRBV5-1
D: TRBD1
J: TRBJ2-2
DNA: TGCGCCAGCAGCTCGATACCGGGACAGTCGGTCACCGGGGAGCTGTTTTTT
CDR3: CASSSIPGQSVTGELFF

size: NA
V: TRBV4-1
D: TRBD2
J: TRBJ2-1
DNA: TGCGCCAGCAGCCAACCGCTAGCGGGGGGGCGTGAGCAGTTCTTC
CDR3: CASSQPLAGGREQFF

size: NA
V: TRBV12-3/TRBV12-4
D: NA
J: TRBJ1-1
DNA: TGTGCCAGCAGACCTTCGCCCACAGGGCCCAACACTGAAGCTTTCTTT
CDR3: CASRPSPTGPNTEAFF

size: few
V: TRBV6-2/TRBV6-3
D: TRBD2
J: TRBJ2-5
DNA: TGTGCCAGCAGCCCCGGACTAGTCTTACTCCAAGAGACCCAGTACTTC
CDR3: CASSPGLVLLQETQYF

size: many
V: TRBV24-1
D: NA
J: TRBJ2-5
DNA: TGTGCCACCAGTCGGGGGATTAGAGACAGAGAGACCCAGTACTTC
CDR3: CATSRGIRDRETQYF

size: many
V: TRBV6-2/TRBV6-3
D: NA
J: TRBJ2-7
DNA: TGTGCCAGCAGGCACCGGGACAAGGCCTACGAGCAGTACTTC
CDR3: CASRHRDKAYEQYF

size: few
V: TRBV4-3
D: NA
J: TRBJ2-2
DNA: TGCGCCAGCAGCCAAGATAAGGGGGGAGTGCACACCGGGGAGCTGTTTTTT
CDR3: CASSQDKGGVHTGELFF

size: few
V: TRBV11-1
D: TRBD2
J: TRBJ2-1
DNA: TGTGCCAGCAGCTCTATCCGTCCGAGGACTAGCGGTTTATTAACCTACAATGAGCAGTTCTTC
CDR3: CASSSIRPRTSGLLTYNEQFF

size: NA
V: TRBV7-6
D: NA
J: TRBJ2-7
DNA: TGTGCCAGCAGCCCTGGGATTATGGTCGAGCAGTACTTC
CDR3: CASSPGIMVEQYF

size: many
V: TRBV7-9
D: NA
J: TRBJ1-4
DNA: TGTGCCAGCAGCCTGTTAGGAGAAAAACTGTTTTTT
CDR3: CASSLLGEKLFF

size: NA
V: TRBV29-1
D: NA
J: TRBJ1-1
DNA: TGCAGCGTTGCCGCACAGGTGAACACTGAAGCTTTCTTT
CDR3: CSVAAQVNTEAFF

size: few
V: TRBV11-2
D: NA
J: TRBJ2-6
DNA: TGTGCCAGCAGAGAGACGGGGGCGGGGGCCAACGTCCTGACTTTC
CDR3: CASRETGAGANVLTF

size: NA
V: TRBV7-9
D: TRBD1
J: TRBJ2-1
DNA: TGTGCCAGCAGCTTACGCCTAGGGGGCATCAATGAGCAGTTCTTC
CDR3: CASSLRLGGINEQFF

size: few
V: TRBV12-3/TRBV12-4
D: NA
J: TRBJ2-6
DNA: TGTGCCAGCAGTTTCCGAGAGCCGCGAGGGGCCAACGTCCTGACTTTC
CDR3: CASSFREPRGANVLTF